This entry features one T cell receptor (beta chain) sequence. During the 2 weeks before they entered the study, exposed participants had met someone with a PCR-confirmed or clinician-diagnosed COVID-19 case. The entry originates in a study of blood T cell repertoires in COVID-19. The method was immunoSEQ multiplex PCR; TCRdb's version includes in-frame clones alone and lacks a portion of them. The repertoire holds about 370,000 clones, with just over 90% as singletons. The TCR originated in a woman aged 40 to 50 who had been exposed to COVID-19. Sequencing used PBMCs or T cells enriched from blood (not recorded which).

As DNA, the CDR3 is TGTGCCAGCAAATTGGCGGAGGCGGTCGCCTATGGCTACACCTTC. Encoded protein: CASKLAEAVAYGYTF. V usage is TRBV7-3 and J usage is TRBJ1-2; no firm D call. CDR3 length equals 15 residues. The V end was cut by 7 bases, the J end by 4 bases, with 19 bases between. The germline V gene has CDR1 SGHTA and CDR2 FQGTGA. The full variable domain, with the rest looked up from reference TRBV7-3 and TRBJ1-2, is GAGVSQTPSNKVTEKGKYVELRCDPISGHTALYWYRQSLGQGPEFLIYFQGTGAADDSGLPNDRFFAVRPEGSVSTLKIQRTERGDSAVYLCASKLAEAVAYGYTFGSGTRLTVV.